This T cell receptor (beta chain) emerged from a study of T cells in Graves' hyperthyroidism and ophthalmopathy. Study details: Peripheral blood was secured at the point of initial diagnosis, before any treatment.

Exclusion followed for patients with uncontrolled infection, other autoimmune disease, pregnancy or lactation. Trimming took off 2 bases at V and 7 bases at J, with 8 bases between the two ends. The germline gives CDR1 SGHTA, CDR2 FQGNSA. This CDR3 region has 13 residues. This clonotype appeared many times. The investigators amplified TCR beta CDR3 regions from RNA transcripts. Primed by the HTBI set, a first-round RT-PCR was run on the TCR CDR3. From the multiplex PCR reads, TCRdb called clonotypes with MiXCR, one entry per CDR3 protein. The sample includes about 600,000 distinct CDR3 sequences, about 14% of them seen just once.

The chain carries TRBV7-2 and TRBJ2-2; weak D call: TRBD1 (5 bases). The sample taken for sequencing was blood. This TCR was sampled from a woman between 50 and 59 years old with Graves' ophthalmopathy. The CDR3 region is CASSLRTSGELFF. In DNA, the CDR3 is TGTGCCAGCAGCTTAAGGACAAGCGGGGAGCTGTTTTTT.